This TCR beta chain appears in the sequencing data of a study of shared clonotypes between healthy human individuals. The repertoire was sequenced with immunoSEQ multiplex PCR; TCRdb's copy has only in-frame clones and lacks some. The sample carries 850,000 to 1,200,000 clones, about 70% recorded once. This clonotype was obtained from a man aged 18-30 years in good health. Sample: memory CD4+ T cells sorted from blood. Subset denoted: CD45RA-negative fraction.

The chain's CDR3 is CASSLDGQGGDTQYF. Written as DNA, the CDR3 is TGCGCCAGCAGCTTGGACGGTCAGGGGGGAGATACGCAGTATTTT. J is TRBJ2-3 and V is TRBV5-1, with a possible D match to TRBD1 (7 bases). The CDR3 covers 15 residues. Germline CDR1 and CDR2: SGHRS and YFSETQ. V gave up 0 bases and J gave up 5 bases, with 13 bases separating them.